Shown below are 15 T cell receptor beta chains from a single sample sequenced in a study of identical twins. Via MiXCR, TCRdb re-called the 5' RACE reads, giving one row per CDR3 protein. The repertoire holds approximately 600,000 distinct CDR3 sequences, 9.6% seen once, with more than 2.5% in the top ten. These data also featured in a second study, about yellow fever vaccine responses in identical twins.

Sample: PBMCs. The receptors stem from a young woman in good health.

There are a few counts of this clonotype. This rearrangement joins TRBV4-1 to TRBJ2-3; 8 bases fit TRBD1. This CDR3 has 17 amino acids. Germline CDR1 MGHRA, CDR2 YSYEKL. The ends lost 1 base at V and 2 bases at J; junction bases unmatched: 8. CDR3 DNA: TGCGCCAGCAGCCAAGCTTTGACAGGGGAAAACACAGATACGCAGTATTTT. Amino acid sequence: CASSQALTGENTDTQYF.

This clonotype was found many times. The chain is built from TRBV5-1 and TRBJ2-3; 9 nucleotides agree with TRBD2. The CDR3 covers 17 residues. The V gene end was trimmed by 2 bases and the J gene end by 2 bases; junction bases not matched to a gene: 9. Germline V gives CDR1 SGHRS, CDR2 YFSETQ. CDR3 bases: TGCGCCAGCAGCTTTAATAGCGGGAGCCCCTTCACAGATACGCAGTATTTT. It specifies CASSFNSGSPFTDTQYF.

This clonotype showed up many times. The V call is TRBV7-9, the J call TRBJ2-7; D may be TRBD2 (5 bases). Trimming removed 8 bases at V and 5 bases at J, with 13 bases between. This CDR3 region has 12 residues. Germline CDR1 is SEHNR and CDR2 is FQNEAQ (reference sequence). This CDR3 is CASFSRRDEQYF. In nucleotides, the CDR3 is TGTGCCAGCTTTTCCCGGCGGGACGAGCAGTACTTC.

This clonotype was seen a few times. CDR3 sequence: CASRDLRQGAHEQYF. The CDR3 DNA is TGTGCCAGCAGGGATTTGAGACAGGGGGCCCACGAGCAGTACTTC. The chain couples TRBV6-1 to TRBJ2-7; 10 bases align to TRBD1. The CDR3 length is 15 residues. Germline trimming cut 6 bases from V and 5 bases from J; bases unmatched to any gene: 10. Germline values: CDR1 MNHNS, CDR2 SASEGT.

This clonotype was counted only a few times. V gene TRBV20-1 combines with J gene TRBJ2-7, with 9 bases fitting TRBD1. The V and J ends lost 5 bases and 1 base, in that order; junction bases with no gene match: 6. CDR3 length: 14 amino acids. CDR1 is DFQATT, CDR2 SNEGSKA, per germline (reference sequence). As DNA, the CDR3 is TGCAGTGCTTCCGGGACAGGGACGTCCTACGAGCAGTACTTC. This sequence encodes CSASGTGTSYEQYF.

This clonotype was counted a few times. V usage is TRBV27 and J usage is TRBJ2-3; D not resolved. Per the germline V gene, CDR1 is MNHEY and CDR2 is SMNVEV (reference sequence). V lost 1 base, J lost 1 base, and 15 bases lay in between. The CDR3 has 17 residues. The CDR3, as DNA: TGTGCCAGCAGTTTATTCCCCCCTCAGTTTCGCACAGATACGCAGTATTTT. Residues: CASSLFPPQFRTDTQYF.

This clonotype was observed at least ten times. The chain is built from TRBV6-2 or TRBV6-3 and TRBJ2-3, with D tentatively TRBD2 (5 bases). Per germline, CDR1 MNHEY and CDR2 SVGEGT. This CDR3 region has 14 residues. V was trimmed by 6 bases and J by 3 bases, leaving 13 bases between them. CDR3 in DNA: TGTGCCAGCAGCCAAAGGCCGGGAACAGATACGCAGTATTTT. Its translation: CASSQRPGTDTQYF.

This clonotype was observed at least ten times. The chain joins TRBV6-5 to TRBJ2-2; D gene unclear. Germline V gives CDR1 MNHEY, CDR2 SVGAGI. The V gene lost 2 bases and the J gene lost 3 bases, with 4 bases spanning the gap. This CDR3 contains 13 residues. This chain's CDR3 is CASSYHDTGELFF. The CDR3, as DNA: TGTGCCAGCAGTTACCACGACACCGGGGAGCTGTTTTTT.

This clonotype was counted at least ten times. The chain has TRBV29-1 and TRBJ2-1, with D possibly being TRBD2 (6 bases). Germline CDR1 is SQVTM and CDR2 is ANQGSEA. This CDR3 has 11 amino acids. V was shortened by 6 bases and J by 12 bases, with 15 bases between the two germline ends. This chain's CDR3 is CSVERGTLQFF. DNA of the CDR3: TGCAGCGTCGAGCGCGGGACCCTGCAGTTCTTC.

The table lists this clonotype with a few counts. The J gene is TRBJ1-5, the V gene TRBV20-1, with D uncertain. CDR1 is DFQATT and CDR2 is SNEGSKA in the germline V gene (reference sequence). This CDR3 region has 15 residues. Trimming left V 3 bases short and J 2 bases short, with 14 bases between. CDR3 in amino acids: CSASNPAEGNQPQHF. The CDR3 coding sequence is TGCAGTGCTAGCAACCCTGCTGAGGGCAATCAGCCCCAGCATTTT.

Only a few counts were recorded for this clonotype. This chain connects TRBV9 to TRBJ2-1; 8 bases match TRBD2. CDR1 is SGDLS, CDR2 YYNGEE, per germline. V gave up 2 bases and J gave up 9 bases; unmatched junction bases: 10. The CDR3 has 15 residues. The CDR3 reads CASSVDGRGASEQFF. The CDR3 DNA is TGTGCCAGCAGCGTCGACGGGCGGGGGGCCAGTGAGCAGTTCTTC.

In this sample, this clonotype turned up many times. In DNA, the CDR3 is TGCAGCGTTGCCACTAGCGGGCGATCTTTTGGTACGCAGTATTTT. It codes for CSVATSGRSFGTQYF. The rearrangement links TRBV29-1 to TRBJ2-3, with 9 positions matching TRBD2. V lost 4 bases, J lost 8 bases, and 13 bases stayed unmatched. This CDR3 comprises 15 residues. In germline, CDR1 is SQVTM, CDR2 ANQGSEA.

This clonotype has only a few counts. This chain links TRBV5-1 with TRBJ1-1; D perhaps matches TRBD1 (6 bases). The germline gives CDR1 SGHRS, CDR2 YFSETQ. Trimming took off 2 bases at V and 4 bases at J, with 12 bases between the two ends. The CDR3 spans 14 residues. CDR3 sequence reads: CASSLQGRSTEAFF. The CDR3 nucleotides are TGCGCCAGCAGCTTACAGGGTCGGTCCACTGAAGCTTTCTTT.

The V gene is TRBV12-3 or TRBV12-4, the J gene TRBJ1-1; D unresolved. The CDR3 has 14 amino acids. The V gene lost 0 bases and the J gene lost 6 bases, with 11 bases spanning the gap. CDR3 bases: TGTGCCAGCAGTTTAGCGTCAATTCTGCCTGAAGCTTTCTTT. Its translation is CASSLASILPEAFF.

This clonotype occurred many times. One end of the junction varies from germline; a read error may be responsible. The chain has TRBV15 and TRBJ2-1, with TRBD1 identical over 7 bases. The germline V gene encodes CDR1 LNHNV and CDR2 YYDKDF (reference sequence). CDR3 length: 16 residues. The CDR3 spells CATSRDPGTDYNEQFF. The CDR3 nucleotides are TGTGCCACCAGCCGAGATCCCGGGACAGACTACAATGAGCAGTTCTTC.